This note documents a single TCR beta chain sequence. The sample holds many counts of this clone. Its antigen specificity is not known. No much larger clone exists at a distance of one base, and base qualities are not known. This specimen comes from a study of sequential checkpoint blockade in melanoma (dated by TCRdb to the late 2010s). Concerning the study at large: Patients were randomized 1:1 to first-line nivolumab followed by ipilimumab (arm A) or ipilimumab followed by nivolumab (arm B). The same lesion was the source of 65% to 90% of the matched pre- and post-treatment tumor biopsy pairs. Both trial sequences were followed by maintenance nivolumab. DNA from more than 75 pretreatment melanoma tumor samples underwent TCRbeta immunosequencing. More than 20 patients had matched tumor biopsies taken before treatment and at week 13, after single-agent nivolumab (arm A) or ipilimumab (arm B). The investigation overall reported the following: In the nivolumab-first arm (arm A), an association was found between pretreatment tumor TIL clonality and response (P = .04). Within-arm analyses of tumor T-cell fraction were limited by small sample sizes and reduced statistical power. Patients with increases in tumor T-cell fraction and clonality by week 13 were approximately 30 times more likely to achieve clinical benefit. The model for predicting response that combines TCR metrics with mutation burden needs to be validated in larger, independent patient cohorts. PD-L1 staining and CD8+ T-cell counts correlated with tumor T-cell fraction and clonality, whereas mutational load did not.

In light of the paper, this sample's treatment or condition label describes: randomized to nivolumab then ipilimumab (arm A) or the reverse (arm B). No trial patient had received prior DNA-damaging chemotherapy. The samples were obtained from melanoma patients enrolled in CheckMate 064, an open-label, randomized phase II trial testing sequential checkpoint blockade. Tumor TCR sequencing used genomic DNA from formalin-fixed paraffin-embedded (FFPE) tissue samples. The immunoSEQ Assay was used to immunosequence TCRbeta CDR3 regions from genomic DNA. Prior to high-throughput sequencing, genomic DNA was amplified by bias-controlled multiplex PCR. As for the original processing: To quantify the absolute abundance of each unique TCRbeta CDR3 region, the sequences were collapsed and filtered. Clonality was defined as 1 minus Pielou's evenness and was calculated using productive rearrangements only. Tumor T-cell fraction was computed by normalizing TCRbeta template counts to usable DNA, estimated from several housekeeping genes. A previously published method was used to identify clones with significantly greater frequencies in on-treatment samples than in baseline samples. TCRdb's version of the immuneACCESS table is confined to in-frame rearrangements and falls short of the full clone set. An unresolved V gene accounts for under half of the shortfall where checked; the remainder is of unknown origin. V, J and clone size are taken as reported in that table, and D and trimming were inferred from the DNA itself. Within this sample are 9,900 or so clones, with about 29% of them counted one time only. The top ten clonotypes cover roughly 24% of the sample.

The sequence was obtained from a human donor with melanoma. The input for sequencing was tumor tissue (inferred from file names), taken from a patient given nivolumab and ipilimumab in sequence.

The CDR3 reads as follows: CASSGLPPGEQYF. The sequenced DNA is TGTGCCAGCAGTGGCCTCCCCCCGGGCGAGCAGTACTTC. The rearrangement joined TRBV6-8 to TRBJ2-7, with an unclear D gene assignment. The CDR3 measures 13 amino acids from cysteine to phenylalanine. Of the read, only the CDR3 DNA is kept; its 39 bases are in frame from base 1. CDR1 and CDR2 are drawn from the germline V gene: MNHGY, SAAAGT. V loses 5 bases of germline sequence and J loses 6 bases, and the interval between the two ends is 14 bases.